Listed here are 20 T cell receptor beta chains from one sample, sequenced in a study of beta chain features in type 1 diabetes. Notes on the study in general: People with Type 1 diabetes carried modestly yet significantly shorter TCRB CDR3s in all four CD4+ subsets.

What was sequenced were expressed TCRB transcripts, since all of the isolated RNA had been reverse transcribed. TCRdb's copy holds only in-frame clones and misses some; the assay was immunoSEQ multiplex PCR. The sample has tens of thousands of clones; less than 75% are singletons. These TCRs are of unknown antigen specificity. Sample: Tregs from blood. These receptors came from a woman aged 25 to 39 with type 1 diabetes.

The V and J genes are TRBV7-9 and TRBJ1-2; no clear D gene. Per the germline V gene, CDR1 is SEHNR and CDR2 is FQNEAQ (reference sequence). CDR3 size: 14 residues. V shed 1 base and J shed 6 bases, with 12 bases lying between them. CDR3 amino acids: CASSLESTANGYTF. CDR3 DNA: TGTGCCAGCAGCTTAGAAAGTACCGCGAATGGCTACACCTTC.

The chain uses TRBV19 and TRBJ2-3; D remains ambiguous. The germline V gene encodes CDR1 LNHDA and CDR2 SQIVND (reference sequence). The CDR3 is 14 amino acids. Trimming took 8 bases from V and 1 from J, leaving 13 bases between them. For the CDR3, the DNA is TGTGCCAGTCGAATGGGCCAGGGCACAGATACGCAGTATTTT. It yields the protein CASRMGQGTDTQYF.

This clone showed up just a few times. The chain has TRBV10-3 and TRBJ2-1; D not resolved. Trimming left V 2 bases short and J 3 bases short, with 5 bases between. The CDR3 is made up of 13 amino acids. The germline CDR1 and CDR2 sequences are ENHRY and SYGVKD. CDR3 nucleotides: TGTGCCATCAGTGAGGGCAACTACAATGAGCAGTTCTTC. The encoded protein is CAISEGNYNEQFF.

This clone has just one count. The rearrangement links TRBV6-6 to TRBJ2-5; D unclear. With 6 bases removed from V and 5 bases from J, the gap between germline ends came to 7 bases. The V gene's germline CDR1 is MNHNY and CDR2 SVGAGI (reference sequence). CDR3 length: 11 residues. Written as DNA, the CDR3 is TGTGCCAGCAGCCGAGCCGAGACCCAGTACTTC. It specifies CASSRAETQYF.

The table lists this clone with a count of one. The rearrangement links TRBV7-3 to TRBJ2-3; a possible D gene is TRBD2 (6 bases). The V gene lost 1 base and the J gene lost 0 bases, with 11 bases spanning the gap. This CDR3 has 16 amino acids. Germline V gives CDR1 SGHTA, CDR2 FQGTGA. The CDR3 DNA reads as TGTGCCAGCAGCTTAAGGGCTAGCGTAAGCACAGATACGCAGTATTTT. As protein: CASSLRASVSTDTQYF. Full variable domain (missing parts from reference TRBV7-3 and TRBJ2-3): GAGVSQTPSNKVTEKGKYVELRCDPISGHTALYWYRQSLGQGPEFLIYFQGTGAADDSGLPNDRFFAVRPEGSVSTLKIQRTERGDSAVYLCASSLRASVSTDTQYFGPGTRLTVL.

The J gene is TRBJ2-7, the V gene TRBV9, with 10 bases matching TRBD1. Per the germline V gene, CDR1 is SGDLS and CDR2 is YYNGEE. The V gene end was trimmed by 0 bases and the J gene end by 5 bases; junction bases not matched to a gene: 11. The CDR3 is 17 amino acids. The CDR3 region has the DNA TGTGCCAGCAGCGTAGCTGTTCCGGGGACAGGGGCCCACGAGCAGTACTTC. Translated, it gives CASSVAVPGTGAHEQYF.

V gene TRBV7-9 combines with J gene TRBJ2-7; tentatively, D is TRBD1 (7 bases). Per germline, CDR1 SEHNR and CDR2 FQNEAQ (reference sequence). V was shortened by 5 bases and J by 4 bases, with 15 bases between the two germline ends. This CDR3 has 14 amino acids. CDR3 in DNA: TGTGCCAGCAGCCAGGGGGGCTCCTCGTACGAGCAGTACTTC. It codes for CASSQGGSSYEQYF.

The CDR3 spells CASRNTGYGYTF. CDR3 coding DNA: TGTGCCAGTAGAAATACAGGGTACGGCTACACCTTC. This rearrangement joins TRBV19 to TRBJ1-2; TRBD1 might be the D (6 bases). CDR3 length: 12 amino acids. V was shortened by 6 bases and J by 8 bases, with 13 bases between the two germline ends. Germline V lookup: CDR1 LNHDA, CDR2 SQIVND (reference sequence).

The J gene is TRBJ2-3, the V gene TRBV28, with 9 bases lining up with TRBD2. This CDR3 contains 15 residues. From germline, CDR1 is MDHEN and CDR2 SYDVKM. Losses at the gene ends were 4 bases for V and 2 bases for J; bases not matched to a gene: 4. The CDR3 here is CASSSSGDYTDTQYF. CDR3 coding DNA: TGTGCCAGCAGTTCTAGCGGGGACTACACAGATACGCAGTATTTT.

This clone was recorded once. The chain employs TRBV28 and TRBJ2-1; 7 bases align to TRBD2. There are 15 residues in the CDR3. With V trimmed by 2 bases and J by 8 bases, 9 bases remained unmatched. The germline V gene has CDR1 MDHEN and CDR2 SYDVKM. The CDR3 DNA follows: TGTGCCAGCAGTTTAGATTTGGCTAGCGGTTATGAGCAGTTCTTC. Its translation is CASSLDLASGYEQFF.

The chain has TRBV7-9 and TRBJ1-2, with TRBD1 matching 9 bases. Per the germline V gene, CDR1 is SEHNR and CDR2 is FQNEAQ (reference sequence). The CDR3 consists of 15 residues. V dropped 3 bases and J dropped 7; count of bases not matched to a gene: 9. The CDR3 loop reads CASSLYGTGYAGYTF. The CDR3 DNA sequence: TGTGCCAGCAGCTTGTACGGGACAGGGTACGCTGGCTACACCTTC.

The J gene is TRBJ2-5, the V gene TRBV9, with TRBD1 matching 7 bases. Germline values: CDR1 SGDLS, CDR2 YYNGEE. V shed 0 bases, J shed 7 bases, and the junction held 6 bases outside the gene matches. The CDR3 is 14 residues long. As DNA, the CDR3 is TGTGCCAGCAGCGTAGACAGGGGCCACGGGACCCAGTACTTC. Amino acid sequence: CASSVDRGHGTQYF.

This clone was seen more than once but under ten times. The V and J genes are TRBV2 and TRBJ2-1, with no clear D. This CDR3 spans 13 amino acids. Germline lookup yields CDR1 SNHLY and CDR2 FYNNEI. The V end was cut by 4 bases, the J end by 5 bases, with 9 bases between. The CDR3: CASSVDSDNEQFF. The CDR3 DNA sequence: TGTGCCAGCAGTGTCGACTCAGACAATGAGCAGTTCTTC.

The chain joins TRBV7-2 to TRBJ1-2, with 7 bases matching TRBD1. CDR1 and CDR2 (germline): SGHTA, FQGNSA. This CDR3 comprises 15 residues. The V segment lost 8 bases and the J segment 7 bases; nucleotides outside the gene matches: 16. The CDR3 sequence is CASSRDRDVFSGYTF. The CDR3 region has the DNA TGTGCCAGCTCCAGGGACAGAGACGTTTTTAGTGGCTACACCTTC.

The chain carries TRBV28 and TRBJ1-2; no clear D. The V gene lost 3 bases and the J gene lost 0 bases, with 8 bases spanning the gap. There are 14 residues in the CDR3. Germline CDR1 is MDHEN and CDR2 is SYDVKM. The CDR3 DNA reads as TGTGCCAGCAGTTTGGGCCGAGCTAACTATGGCTACACCTTC. Translating it yields CASSLGRANYGYTF.

This sequence joins TRBV28 and TRBJ2-1; a possible D gene is TRBD2 (6 bases). Germline V gene sequence: CDR1 MDHEN, CDR2 SYDVKM. Trimming removed 4 bases from V and 10 bases from J, with 11 bases in between. CDR3 length equals 12 residues. The CDR3 region is CASSSTSLEQFF. The DNA for the CDR3 is TGTGCCAGCAGTTCTACTAGCCTGGAGCAGTTCTTC. The full variable domain, with the rest looked up from reference TRBV28 and TRBJ2-1, is DVKVTQSSRYLVKRTGEKVFLECVQDMDHENMFWYRQDPGLGLRLIYFSYDVKMKEKGDIPEGYSVSREKKERFSLILESASTNQTSMYLCASSSTSLEQFFGPGTRLTVL.

The rearrangement uses TRBV5-1 and TRBJ1-1; perhaps TRBD1 as D (6 bases). Germline CDR1 and CDR2: SGHRS and YFSETQ. The CDR3 has 13 amino acids. Trimming cost V 4 bases and J 0 bases, with 7 bases left between them. Written as DNA, the CDR3 is TGCGCCAGCAGCACAGGGATGAACACTGAAGCTTTCTTT. It yields the protein CASSTGMNTEAFF.

The J gene is TRBJ1-2, the V gene TRBV2, with TRBD1 matching 9 bases. CDR3 length: 13 amino acids. After removal of 5 bases from V and 8 bases from J, the junction contained 6 bases not matched to a gene. The germline CDR1 and CDR2 sequences are SNHLY and FYNNEI. The CDR3, as DNA: TGTGCCAGCAGTACGGACAGGGGCTTCGGCTACACCTTC. Translated, it gives CASSTDRGFGYTF.

In its sample, this clone was seen a few times. The rearrangement links TRBV10-3 to TRBJ2-6; D unresolved. CDR1 ENHRY and CDR2 SYGVKD come from the germline V gene. The CDR3 runs to 14 residues. V was trimmed by 6 bases and J by 0 bases, leaving 6 bases between them. The CDR3 reads CAIRQVSGANVLTF. The CDR3 DNA reads as TGTGCCATCAGGCAGGTCTCTGGGGCCAACGTCCTGACTTTC.

This chain joins TRBV6-1 and TRBJ1-6, with unresolved D. V gave up 0 bases and J gave up 4 bases, with 13 bases separating them. Germline CDR1 is MNHNS and CDR2 is SASEGT. This CDR3 spans 17 amino acids. The CDR3 reads CASSEAAGSPYNSPLHF. The DNA for the CDR3 is TGTGCCAGCAGTGAAGCGGCTGGGAGCCCTTATAATTCACCCCTCCACTTT.